This entry lists 11 T cell receptor beta chains sequenced from one sample in a study of patients and donors after allogeneic stem cell transplantation. TCRdb redid the calling of the RT-PCR reads with MiXCR, one entry per CDR3 protein. The data contain roughly 940,000 distinct CDR3 sequences, approximately 19% of them singletons. Sequences were obtained from blood, either unsorted or a sorted T cell fraction (not recorded which). These receptors all stem from a human donor who was either an allogeneic HSCT recipient or a stem cell or donor lymphocyte infusion donor (not recorded which). It is not recorded whose cells these are; they may come from a transplant donor.

This clonotype was counted many times. The chain recombines TRBV29-1 with TRBJ1-1, with D perhaps TRBD1 (5 bases). Germline V lookup: CDR1 SQVTM, CDR2 ANQGSEA. V shed 4 bases and J shed 6 bases, with 12 bases lying between them. This CDR3 has 12 amino acids. CDR3 nucleotides: TGCAGCGTTGTAGGGGAGTTCCCTGAAGCTTTCTTT. It is translated as CSVVGEFPEAFF.

The sample holds a few counts of this clonotype. V is TRBV7-3 and J is TRBJ2-7; D gene ambiguous. V was trimmed by 6 bases and J by 2 bases, leaving 11 bases between them. This CDR3 has 13 amino acids. Germline V gene data show CDR1 as SGHTA and CDR2 as FQGTGA. The CDR3, as DNA: TGTGCCAGCAGGTCCCTCGGAACCTACGAGCAGTACTTC. Translated: CASRSLGTYEQYF.

The gene calls are TRBV12-3 or TRBV12-4 and TRBJ1-1, with D perhaps TRBD1 (6 bases). The CDR3 has 18 residues. The V end was cut by 5 bases, the J end by 7 bases, with 29 bases between. CDR3 residues: CASSGFPGTRSGGIEAFF. The CDR3 DNA reads TGTGCCAGCAGTGGATTTCCCGGGACACGGTCCGGGGGAATTGAAGCTTTCTTT.

CDR3 residues: CASSKDTVSVEQYF. Written as DNA, the CDR3 is TGTGCCAGCAGCAAGGACACTGTGTCGGTCGAGCAGTACTTC. This sequence joins TRBV28 and TRBJ2-7, with D possibly matching TRBD1 (5 bases). This CDR3 is 14 amino acids long. The ends were cut back, 6 bases at V and 6 bases at J, with 18 bases in the middle. Germline lookup yields CDR1 MDHEN and CDR2 SYDVKM.

The chain uses TRBV3-1 and TRBJ2-1, with 7 bases matching TRBD2. The V gene end was trimmed by 4 bases and the J gene end by 4 bases; junction bases not matched to a gene: 13. Germline CDR1 and CDR2: LGHDT and YNNKEL (reference sequence). The length of the CDR3 is 17 residues. The CDR3 protein is CASSPSPGEGRYNEQFF. CDR3 DNA: TGTGCCAGCAGCCCTTCACCGGGGGAGGGTAGGTACAATGAGCAGTTCTTC.

This clonotype has a handful of counts. The rearrangement joins TRBV5-1 to TRBJ1-1; a possible D gene is TRBD1 (5 bases). The V end lost 2 bases, the J end lost 2 bases, and 7 bases lay between the germline ends. Germline CDR1 is SGHRS and CDR2 is YFSETQ. The CDR3 length is 13 residues. The CDR3 DNA reads TGCGCCAGCAGCTTCTGGACAAACACTGAAGCTTTCTTT. Encoded protein: CASSFWTNTEAFF. Full variable domain (missing parts from reference TRBV5-1 and TRBJ1-1): KAGVTQTPRYLIKTRGQQVTLSCSPISGHRSVSWYQQTPGQGLQFLFEYFSETQRNKGNFPGRFSGRQFSNSRSEMNVSTLELGDSALYLCASSFWTNTEAFFGQGTRLTVV.

This rearrangement joins TRBV20-1 to TRBJ2-4; possible D gene TRBD1, 5 bases. The CDR3 has 14 residues. Germline V gene lookup returns CDR1 DFQATT and CDR2 SNEGSKA (reference sequence). V was shortened by 1 base and J by 9 bases, with 16 bases between the two germline ends. CDR3 coding DNA: TGCAGTGCTAGAGGCCTAAGGGGATCGCTCATTCAGTACTTC. Its translation: CSARGLRGSLIQYF.

The V gene is TRBV7-6, the J gene TRBJ2-7; TRBD1 or TRBD2 may be the D gene (5 bases each). The CDR3 has 15 residues. V was pared by 2 bases and J by 3 bases, with 14 bases between. Germline V gene lookup returns CDR1 SGHVS and CDR2 FNYEAQ. CDR3 DNA sequence: TGTGCCAGCAGCTTACATGACGGGACCGTCTACGAGCAGTACTTC. Its protein product is CASSLHDGTVYEQYF.

This rearrangement joins TRBV28 to TRBJ1-1, with D possibly TRBD1 on 5 matching bases. Trimming shortened V by 3 bases and J by 5 bases, and 13 bases separated the two germline ends. The length of the CDR3 is 14 residues. Germline V gene sequence: CDR1 MDHEN, CDR2 SYDVKM. CDR3 bases: TGTGCCAGCAGTTTGGGGGGGGAGGTTACTGAAGCTTTCTTT. As protein: CASSLGGEVTEAFF.

The chain couples TRBV27 to TRBJ1-1, with a weak D call TRBD1 (5 bases). V shed 3 bases and J shed 7 bases, with 12 bases lying between them. Germline CDR1 and CDR2: MNHEY and SMNVEV (reference sequence). This CDR3 has 13 residues. The CDR3 sequence: CASSFGGANEAFF. CDR3 nucleotides: TGTGCCAGCAGTTTCGGAGGGGCGAATGAAGCTTTCTTT.

The chain couples TRBV12-3 or TRBV12-4 to TRBJ1-2; D possibly corresponds to TRBD1 (5 bases). The CDR3 runs to 14 residues. Trimming left V 5 bases short and J 5 bases short, with 15 bases between. DNA of the CDR3: TGTGCCAGCAGTCCGACCGGGGGAGCGTATGGCTACACCTTC. Translating gives CASSPTGGAYGYTF.